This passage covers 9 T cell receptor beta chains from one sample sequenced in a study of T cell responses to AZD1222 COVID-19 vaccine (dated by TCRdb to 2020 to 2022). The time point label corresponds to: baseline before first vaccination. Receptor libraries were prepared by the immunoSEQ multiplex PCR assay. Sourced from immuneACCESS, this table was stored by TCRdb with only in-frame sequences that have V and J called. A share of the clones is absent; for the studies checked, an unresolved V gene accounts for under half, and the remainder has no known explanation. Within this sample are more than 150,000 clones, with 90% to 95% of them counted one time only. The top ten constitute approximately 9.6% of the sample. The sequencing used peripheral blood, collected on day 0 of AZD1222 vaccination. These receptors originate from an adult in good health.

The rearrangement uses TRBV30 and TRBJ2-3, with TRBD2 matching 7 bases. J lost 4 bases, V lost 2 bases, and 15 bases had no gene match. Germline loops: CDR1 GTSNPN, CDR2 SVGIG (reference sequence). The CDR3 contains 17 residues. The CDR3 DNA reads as TGTGCCTGGAGTTGGGCCGGGGGGAGCCGCAGACCAGATACGCAGTATTTT. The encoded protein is CAWSWAGGSRRPDTQYF. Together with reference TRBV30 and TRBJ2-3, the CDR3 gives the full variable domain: SQTIHQWPATLVQPVGSPLSLECTVEGTSNPNLYWYRQAAGRGLQLLFYSVGIGQISSEVPQNLSASRPQDRQFILSSKKLLLSDSGFYLCAWSWAGGSRRPDTQYFGPGTRLTVL.

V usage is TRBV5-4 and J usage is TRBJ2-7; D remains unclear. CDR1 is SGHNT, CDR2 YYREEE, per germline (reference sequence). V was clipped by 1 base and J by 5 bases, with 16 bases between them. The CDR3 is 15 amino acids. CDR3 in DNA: TGTGCCAGCAGCTTGTCACAACACTCATCGGACGAGCAGTACTTC. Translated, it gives CASSLSQHSSDEQYF.

The CDR3 DNA is TGCAGTGCTAGCGGGACCAAGCAGTTCTTC. Its translation is CSASGTKQFF. The chain recombines TRBV20-1 with TRBJ2-1; tentatively, D is TRBD1 or TRBD2 (5 bases each). Germline V lookup: CDR1 DFQATT, CDR2 SNEGSKA (reference sequence). The CDR3 is 10 residues long. V lost 3 bases to trimming and J lost 11 bases, with 8 bases between them.

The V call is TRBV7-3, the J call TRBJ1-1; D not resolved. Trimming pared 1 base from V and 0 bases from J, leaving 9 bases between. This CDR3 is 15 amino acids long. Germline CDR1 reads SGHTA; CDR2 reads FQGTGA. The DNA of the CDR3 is TGTGCCAGCAGCTTAAATGCAGACATGAACACTGAAGCTTTCTTT. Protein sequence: CASSLNADMNTEAFF.

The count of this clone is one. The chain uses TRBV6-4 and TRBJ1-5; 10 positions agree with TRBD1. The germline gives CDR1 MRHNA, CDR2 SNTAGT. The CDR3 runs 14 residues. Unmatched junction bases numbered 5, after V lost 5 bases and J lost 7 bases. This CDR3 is CASSPGTGVQPQHF. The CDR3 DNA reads TGTGCCAGCAGTCCCGGGACAGGGGTCCAGCCCCAGCATTTT.

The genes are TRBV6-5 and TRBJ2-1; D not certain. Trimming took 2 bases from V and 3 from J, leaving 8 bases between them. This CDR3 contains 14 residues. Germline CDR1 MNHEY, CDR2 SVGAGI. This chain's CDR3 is CASSYLWNYNEQFF. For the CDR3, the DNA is TGTGCCAGCAGTTACCTGTGGAACTACAATGAGCAGTTCTTC.

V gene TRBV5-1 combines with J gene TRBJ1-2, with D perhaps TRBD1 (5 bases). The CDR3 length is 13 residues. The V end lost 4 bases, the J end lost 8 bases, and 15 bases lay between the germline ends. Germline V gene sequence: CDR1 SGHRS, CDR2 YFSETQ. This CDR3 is CASSTAWDGGYTF. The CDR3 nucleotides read TGCGCCAGCAGCACGGCCTGGGACGGCGGCTACACCTTC.

The CDR3 DNA reads as TGCGCCAGCAGTGAGGCGGCCAGCGGGTATCCCTACGAGCAGTACTTC. Translation gives CASSEAASGYPYEQYF. This rearrangement joins TRBV10-1 to TRBJ2-7, with D perhaps TRBD2 (6 bases). V was trimmed by 2 bases and J by 2 bases, leaving 16 bases between them. Per germline, CDR1 WNHNN and CDR2 SYGVQD (reference sequence). There are 16 residues in the CDR3.

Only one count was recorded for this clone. CDR3 amino acids: CASSMAPLAVSTIGELFF. Written as DNA, the CDR3 is TGTGCCAGTAGTATGGCCCCACTAGCGGTCTCAACAATCGGGGAGCTGTTTTTT. The J gene is TRBJ2-2, the V gene TRBV19; 8 bases fit TRBD2. The CDR3 has 18 residues. The J segment lost 7 bases and the V segment lost 3 bases, leaving 16 bases of the junction unmatched. Per the germline V gene, CDR1 is LNHDA and CDR2 is SQIVND (reference sequence).